This T cell receptor beta chain was sequenced in a study of cytomegalovirus exposure and HLA in healthy donors. A multiplex PCR was run with 60 Vbeta primers and 13 Jbeta primers. TCRdb keeps only in-frame clones here, not all; method: immunoSEQ multiplex PCR. This sample's table reports approximately 210,000 clones. Findings of the study overall: Researchers catalogued about 150 TCR beta chains as cytomegalovirus-associated. Rare sequences made up most TCRs, while some public TCRs were found in many donors.

A remark on this clone: Its antigen is undetermined.

In germline, CDR1 is SNHLY, CDR2 FYNNEI. This CDR3 has 13 residues. Trimming removed 8 bases at V and 6 bases at J, with 11 bases between. The chain has TRBV2 and TRBJ1-6; D gene unclear. This TCR derives from a young woman in good health and CMV-seropositive. The sample consisted of PBMCs. The chain's CDR3 is CASRGLANSPLHF. DNA for the CDR3: TGTGCCAGCCGTGGATTAGCTAATTCACCCCTCCACTTT.